These T cell receptor beta chains were read from a single sample in a study of cytomegalovirus exposure and HLA in healthy donors. Only in-frame clones appear in the TCRdb table, and some are missing; sequencing was by immunoSEQ multiplex PCR. This sample's clone table lists 130,000 to 150,000 clones. What was sequenced was PBMCs. These receptors all stem from a male donor in good health and CMV-seronegative. Each CDR3 is given with its conserved first and last residue. D genes are given only for firm matches.

V,D,J,CDR3,DNA
TRBV18,-,TRBJ2-5,CASSPLQETQYF,TGTGCCAGCTCACCCCTCCAAGAGACCCAGTACTTC
TRBV25-1,-,TRBJ2-7,CASSSSYEQYF,TGTGCCAGCAGCTCGTCCTACGAGCAGTACTTC
TRBV27,TRBD1,TRBJ1-5,CASSSLPTGGTVNQPQHF,TGTGCCAGCAGTTCGTTACCGACAGGGGGGACTGTTAATCAGCCCCAGCATTTT
TRBV6-5,-,TRBJ2-6,CASSLASGANVLTF,TGTGCCAGCAGTCTAGCATCAGGGGCCAACGTCCTGACTTTC
TRBV7-8,TRBD2,TRBJ2-7,CASTPSSGISYEQYF,TGTGCCAGCACCCCGTCTAGCGGCATTTCCTACGAGCAGTACTTC
TRBV2,TRBD1,TRBJ2-1,CASNGDYFRGFYNEQFF,TGTGCCAGCAACGGAGATTATTTCAGGGGGTTTTACAATGAGCAGTTCTTC
TRBV6-1,TRBD2,TRBJ2-7,CATLVAGAHSYEQYF,TGTGCCACCCTAGTAGCGGGAGCCCACTCCTACGAGCAGTACTTC
TRBV4-1,TRBD2,TRBJ2-7,CASTLREGEGHEQYF,TGCGCCAGCACCTTAAGGGAGGGCGAGGGCCACGAGCAGTACTTC
TRBV7-9,TRBD1,TRBJ1-6,CASSPGDRRNSPLHF,TGTGCCAGCAGCCCGGGGGACAGAAGAAATTCACCCCTCCACTTT
TRBV29-1,TRBD1,TRBJ2-7,CSVVRGGFEQYF,TGCAGCGTTGTCCGAGGGGGCTTCGAGCAGTACTTC
TRBV18,TRBD2,TRBJ2-7,CASSAILADGHEQYF,TGTGCCAGCTCAGCGATCCTAGCGGACGGACACGAGCAGTACTTC
TRBV15,TRBD2,TRBJ2-7,CATSRDWTGTRVYSEQYF,TGTGCCACCAGCAGAGATTGGACCGGGACTAGGGTTTATTCCGAGCAGTACTTC
TRBV29-1,-,TRBJ2-5,CSVEESFRGQETQYF,TGCAGCGTTGAAGAAAGTTTCCGGGGGCAAGAGACCCAGTACTTC
TRBV30,TRBD2,TRBJ2-7,CAWSVRTSGSSEQYF,TGTGCCTGGAGTGTACGAACTAGCGGCAGTAGCGAGCAGTACTTC
TRBV21-1,-,TRBJ2-7,CASSLQGTGMYEQYF,TGTGCCAGCAGCCTTCAAGGGACAGGGATGTACGAGCAGTACTTC
TRBV28,-,TRBJ2-7,CASAGRPIYEQYF,TGTGCCAGCGCGGGACGTCCGATCTACGAGCAGTACTTC
TRBV10-2,TRBD1,TRBJ1-4,CASSVLGQPNEKLFF,TGCGCCAGCAGTGTCCTGGGACAGCCCAATGAAAAACTGTTTTTT